A selection of T cell receptor beta chains follows, all from one sample in a study of cytotoxic CD8 clonotypes in ibrutinib-treated CLL. Here immunoSEQ multiplex PCR was the method, and the copy in TCRdb shows in-frame clones only, minus some. The sample contains around 300,000 clones, about 77% of which appear only once. The source material was PBMCs, sampled before ibrutinib treatment. Receptors originate from a human donor with chronic lymphocytic leukemia. The CDR3 runs from the conserved cysteine through the conserved F or W. Fields, in order: J gene, clone size, D gene, V gene, CDR3 DNA, CDR3 protein. A D gene is named only where the DNA matches it firmly. Size tells how often a clone was seen (once, few, many) or the class of an expanded clone, and some rows leave it out.

>TRBJ2-1|.|.|TRBV29-1
TGCAGGGCCATTCAATCGGGATCCTACAATGAGCAGTTCTTC
CRAIQSGSYNEQFF
>TRBJ1-2|.|.|TRBV4-3
TGCGCCAGCAGCCAAGACATTACACCCACTAACTATGGCTACACCTTC
CASSQDITPTNYGYTF
>TRBJ2-7|.|TRBD2|TRBV5-1
TGCGCCAGCAGTTGGGGACTAGCGGATTCCTACGAGCAGTACTTC
CASSWGLADSYEQYF
>TRBJ2-7|.|.|TRBV7-2
TGTGCCAGCAGCTTAGGCGGTGCGTGGCTCGAGCAGTACTTC
CASSLGGAWLEQYF
>TRBJ2-2|once|TRBD2|TRBV12-5
TGTGCTAGTGGTTTCACGGGACTAGCGTCGAACACCGGGGAGCTGTTTTTT
CASGFTGLASNTGELFF
>TRBJ1-5|.|.|TRBV21-1
TGTGCCAGCAGCTCGGTAGGGGGAACACGCAATCAGCCCCAGCATTTT
CASSSVGGTRNQPQHF
>TRBJ1-5|.|TRBD1|TRBV19
TGTGCCAGTAGTACTGACAGGGGTCGAAGCAATCAGCCCCAGCATTTT
CASSTDRGRSNQPQHF
>TRBJ2-2|.|TRBD2|TRBV7-8
TGTGCCAGCAGCCATAGCGGGACGAACACCGGGGAGCTGTTTTTT
CASSHSGTNTGELFF
>TRBJ2-7|.|TRBD1|TRBV4-3
TGCGCCAGCAGCCAAGATCCGACAGGGGTTGCTGGCGAGCAGTACTTC
CASSQDPTGVAGEQYF
>TRBJ2-7|.|.|TRBV15
TGTGCCACCAGCAGAGATGCTAGGGCCTACGAGCAGTACTTC
CATSRDARAYEQYF
>TRBJ2-7|few|TRBD2|TRBV30
TGTGCCTCGAGGAGGGCTAGCGGGAGAGTTCCCCACGAGCAGTACTTC
CASRRASGRVPHEQYF
>TRBJ2-2|.|.|TRBV2
TGTGCCAGCAGTGAACTGGGGAACACCGGGGAGCTGTTTTTT
CASSELGNTGELFF
>TRBJ1-1|.|.|TRBV28
TGTGCCAGCACCCGGGGGACGGGGATCGGCACTGAAGCTTTCTTT
CASTRGTGIGTEAFF
>TRBJ1-1|.|TRBD1|TRBV5-5
TGTGCCAGCAGCTTTAGAAAAGGGGGCGGCACTGAAGCTTTCTTT
CASSFRKGGGTEAFF
>TRBJ2-5|.|.|TRBV11-2
TGTGCCAGCAGCTCCCCAGAAGAGACCCAGTACTTC
CASSSPEETQYF
>TRBJ1-1|few|.|TRBV7-2
TGTGCCAGCAGCTCCAGGGACGGGAACACTGAAGCTTTCTTT
CASSSRDGNTEAFF
>TRBJ1-5|.|.|TRBV9
TGTGCCAGCAGCGTAGTGGGCAATCAGCCCCAGCATTTT
CASSVVGNQPQHF
>TRBJ2-1|.|.|TRBV4-1
TGCGCCAGCAGCCAAGACGACGGCAACTCCTACAATGAGCAGTTCTTC
CASSQDDGNSYNEQFF
>TRBJ2-3|.|.|TRBV27
TGTGCCAGCAGTCCGACCTCAGTTACGCAGTATTTT
CASSPTSVTQYF
>TRBJ2-7|.|TRBD2|TRBV2
TGTGCCAGCAGTGAGGGTAGCGGGAGCTCCTACGAGCAGTACTTC
CASSEGSGSSYEQYF
>TRBJ1-2|.|TRBD1|TRBV7-6
TGTGCCAGCAGCTTACAGGGGGAGATAGGTTATGGCTACACCTTC
CASSLQGEIGYGYTF
>TRBJ2-7|.|.|TRBV7-8
TGTGCCAGCAGCCTCCGCGCCGCCTACGAGCAGTACTTC
CASSLRAAYEQYF
>TRBJ2-3|.|.|TRBV7-2
TGTGCCAGCAGCCAGGGGACAAATCGGGGCACAGATACGCAGTATTTT
CASSQGTNRGTDTQYF
>TRBJ2-7|.|.|TRBV19
TGTGCCAGTAGTATTGGGCACCGGACCTACGAGCAGTACTTC
CASSIGHRTYEQYF